The 8 T cell receptor beta chains listed next were all sequenced from one sample in a study of control samples from healthy donors and cancer patients (TCRdb year 2020). Library preparation employed the immunoSEQ multiplex PCR assay. TCRdb mirrors the immuneACCESS table, restricted to in-frame sequences. Some clones are absent from its copies; in checked studies, under half trace to an unresolved V gene, and the reason for the others is unknown. The sample profile shows 150,000 to 200,000 clones; 91% of them were found once. Of the sample, about 1.6% falls within the top ten clones. Sequencing input: blood. These receptors all stem from a woman in her 30s in good health.

V and J are TRBV5-6 and TRBJ1-5; D might be TRBD1 (5 bases). The V end lost 1 base, the J end lost 2 bases, and 7 bases lay between the germline ends. This CDR3 comprises 14 residues. CDR1 and CDR2 (germline): SGHDT, YYEEEE. CDR3 sequence (DNA): TGTGCCAGCAGCTTGAGGGGCGGCAATCAGCCCCAGCATTTT. Translated, it gives CASSLRGGNQPQHF.

The V gene is TRBV15, the J gene TRBJ1-5; D gene unclear. The CDR3 is 15 residues long. The ends were cut back, 1 base at V and 2 bases at J, with 9 bases in the middle. Germline lookup yields CDR1 LNHNV and CDR2 YYDKDF (reference sequence). CDR3 nucleotides: TGTGCCACCAGCAGAGTGTATGAGCGCAATCAGCCCCAGCATTTT. It is translated as CATSRVYERNQPQHF. The whole variable domain, filled in from reference TRBV15 and TRBJ1-5, reads DAMVIQNPRYQVTQFGKPVTLSCSQTLNHNVMYWYQQKSSQAPKLLFHYYDKDFNNEADTPDNFQSRRPNTSFCFLDIRSPGLGDTAMYLCATSRVYERNQPQHFGDGTRLSIL.

This chain uses TRBV10-3 with TRBJ2-5; TRBD1 is a possible D gene (6 bases). Trimming shortened V by 3 bases and J by 4 bases, and 9 bases separated the two germline ends. The germline gives CDR1 ENHRY, CDR2 SYGVKD. The CDR3 contains 13 residues. The CDR3 DNA reads as TGTGCCATCAGTGATCTAGGGGGAGAGACCCAGTACTTC. This encodes CAISDLGGETQYF.

The chain is built from TRBV6-6 and TRBJ1-1; 7 bases are shared with TRBD1. The CDR3 is 12 residues long. Germline V lookup: CDR1 MNHNY, CDR2 SVGAGI (reference sequence). The trim removed 5 bases at V and 7 bases at J, leaving 4 bases unmatched. CDR3 amino acids: CASSAGQNEAFF. DNA for the CDR3: TGTGCCAGCAGTGCGGGACAGAATGAAGCTTTCTTT.

The rearrangement links TRBV6-8 to TRBJ1-1; TRBD1 matches 9 bases. With 5 bases clipped from V and 5 bases from J, the junction kept 9 bases outside the gene matches. Germline CDR1 and CDR2: MNHGY and SAAAGT. The length of the CDR3 is 15 residues. CDR3 sequence reads: CASSGGQGFDTEAFF. The DNA for the CDR3 is TGTGCCAGCAGTGGGGGACAGGGATTTGATACTGAAGCTTTCTTT.

CDR3 sequence reads: CATSDGQGPQETQYF. DNA for the CDR3: TGTGCCACCAGTGATGGACAGGGCCCCCAAGAGACCCAGTACTTC. The J gene is TRBJ2-5, the V gene TRBV24-1; TRBD1 matches 8 bases. V shed 3 bases, J shed 1 base, and the junction held 3 bases outside the gene matches. Germline CDR1 and CDR2: KGHDR and SFDVKD. The CDR3 totals 15 residues.

Details on this clone: The same CDR3 can be traced to other DNA sequences in this sample. The rearrangement uses TRBV7-2 and TRBJ2-1, with D tentatively TRBD1 (6 bases). Trimming shortened V by 2 bases and J by 7 bases, and 6 bases separated the two germline ends. This CDR3 contains 12 residues. Germline CDR1 and CDR2: SGHTA and FQGNSA. The CDR3 here is CASSLQGNEQFF. DNA of the CDR3: TGTGCCAGCAGCTTACAGGGGAATGAGCAGTTCTTC.

The V call is TRBV7-2, the J call TRBJ2-1; possibly TRBD2 for D (6 bases). The CDR3 loop spans 14 amino acids. CDR1 and CDR2 from the germline V gene are SGHTA and FQGNSA. Trimming left V 7 bases short and J 4 bases short, with 14 bases between. The chain's CDR3 is CASKKDYLYNEQFF. The CDR3 bases are TGTGCCAGCAAGAAGGACTACCTATACAATGAGCAGTTCTTC.